The entry below gives a single TCR beta chain sequence along with its context. Its antigen is undetermined. Germline CDR1 reads SGHAT; CDR2 reads FQNNGV. The CDR3 is 15 amino acids. V shed 3 bases, J shed 7 bases, and the junction held 5 bases outside the gene matches. This entry is derived from a study of OX40 agonist ivuxolimab in advanced cancers. Looking at the study overall: Around 40% of patients had received prior checkpoint inhibitor therapy. Partial responses were achieved by three patients, one with hepatocellular carcinoma and two with cutaneous melanoma. Findings of the study overall: On average, CD8+ T cells had more expanded clones than CD4+. The CD4+ and CD8+ T cells in the blood had expanded clonally by week 6 at 0.1 to 3.0 mg/kg.

The data were produced by immunoSEQ multiplex PCR, yet TCRdb's version contains in-frame clones alone and is incomplete. The data contain some 100,000 clones, less than 90% of them singletons. The sample in question was CD4+ or CD8+ T cells sorted from blood, obtained in a trial of the OX40 agonist ivuxolimab. The J gene is TRBJ2-2, the V gene TRBV11-2; 10 bases fit TRBD1. The sequence derives from an adult with an advanced solid tumor such as melanoma, head and neck, liver or kidney cancer. The CDR3 loop reads CASSLTGGENGELFF. The CDR3 DNA follows: TGTGCCAGCAGCTTGACAGGGGGCGAGAACGGGGAGCTGTTTTTT.